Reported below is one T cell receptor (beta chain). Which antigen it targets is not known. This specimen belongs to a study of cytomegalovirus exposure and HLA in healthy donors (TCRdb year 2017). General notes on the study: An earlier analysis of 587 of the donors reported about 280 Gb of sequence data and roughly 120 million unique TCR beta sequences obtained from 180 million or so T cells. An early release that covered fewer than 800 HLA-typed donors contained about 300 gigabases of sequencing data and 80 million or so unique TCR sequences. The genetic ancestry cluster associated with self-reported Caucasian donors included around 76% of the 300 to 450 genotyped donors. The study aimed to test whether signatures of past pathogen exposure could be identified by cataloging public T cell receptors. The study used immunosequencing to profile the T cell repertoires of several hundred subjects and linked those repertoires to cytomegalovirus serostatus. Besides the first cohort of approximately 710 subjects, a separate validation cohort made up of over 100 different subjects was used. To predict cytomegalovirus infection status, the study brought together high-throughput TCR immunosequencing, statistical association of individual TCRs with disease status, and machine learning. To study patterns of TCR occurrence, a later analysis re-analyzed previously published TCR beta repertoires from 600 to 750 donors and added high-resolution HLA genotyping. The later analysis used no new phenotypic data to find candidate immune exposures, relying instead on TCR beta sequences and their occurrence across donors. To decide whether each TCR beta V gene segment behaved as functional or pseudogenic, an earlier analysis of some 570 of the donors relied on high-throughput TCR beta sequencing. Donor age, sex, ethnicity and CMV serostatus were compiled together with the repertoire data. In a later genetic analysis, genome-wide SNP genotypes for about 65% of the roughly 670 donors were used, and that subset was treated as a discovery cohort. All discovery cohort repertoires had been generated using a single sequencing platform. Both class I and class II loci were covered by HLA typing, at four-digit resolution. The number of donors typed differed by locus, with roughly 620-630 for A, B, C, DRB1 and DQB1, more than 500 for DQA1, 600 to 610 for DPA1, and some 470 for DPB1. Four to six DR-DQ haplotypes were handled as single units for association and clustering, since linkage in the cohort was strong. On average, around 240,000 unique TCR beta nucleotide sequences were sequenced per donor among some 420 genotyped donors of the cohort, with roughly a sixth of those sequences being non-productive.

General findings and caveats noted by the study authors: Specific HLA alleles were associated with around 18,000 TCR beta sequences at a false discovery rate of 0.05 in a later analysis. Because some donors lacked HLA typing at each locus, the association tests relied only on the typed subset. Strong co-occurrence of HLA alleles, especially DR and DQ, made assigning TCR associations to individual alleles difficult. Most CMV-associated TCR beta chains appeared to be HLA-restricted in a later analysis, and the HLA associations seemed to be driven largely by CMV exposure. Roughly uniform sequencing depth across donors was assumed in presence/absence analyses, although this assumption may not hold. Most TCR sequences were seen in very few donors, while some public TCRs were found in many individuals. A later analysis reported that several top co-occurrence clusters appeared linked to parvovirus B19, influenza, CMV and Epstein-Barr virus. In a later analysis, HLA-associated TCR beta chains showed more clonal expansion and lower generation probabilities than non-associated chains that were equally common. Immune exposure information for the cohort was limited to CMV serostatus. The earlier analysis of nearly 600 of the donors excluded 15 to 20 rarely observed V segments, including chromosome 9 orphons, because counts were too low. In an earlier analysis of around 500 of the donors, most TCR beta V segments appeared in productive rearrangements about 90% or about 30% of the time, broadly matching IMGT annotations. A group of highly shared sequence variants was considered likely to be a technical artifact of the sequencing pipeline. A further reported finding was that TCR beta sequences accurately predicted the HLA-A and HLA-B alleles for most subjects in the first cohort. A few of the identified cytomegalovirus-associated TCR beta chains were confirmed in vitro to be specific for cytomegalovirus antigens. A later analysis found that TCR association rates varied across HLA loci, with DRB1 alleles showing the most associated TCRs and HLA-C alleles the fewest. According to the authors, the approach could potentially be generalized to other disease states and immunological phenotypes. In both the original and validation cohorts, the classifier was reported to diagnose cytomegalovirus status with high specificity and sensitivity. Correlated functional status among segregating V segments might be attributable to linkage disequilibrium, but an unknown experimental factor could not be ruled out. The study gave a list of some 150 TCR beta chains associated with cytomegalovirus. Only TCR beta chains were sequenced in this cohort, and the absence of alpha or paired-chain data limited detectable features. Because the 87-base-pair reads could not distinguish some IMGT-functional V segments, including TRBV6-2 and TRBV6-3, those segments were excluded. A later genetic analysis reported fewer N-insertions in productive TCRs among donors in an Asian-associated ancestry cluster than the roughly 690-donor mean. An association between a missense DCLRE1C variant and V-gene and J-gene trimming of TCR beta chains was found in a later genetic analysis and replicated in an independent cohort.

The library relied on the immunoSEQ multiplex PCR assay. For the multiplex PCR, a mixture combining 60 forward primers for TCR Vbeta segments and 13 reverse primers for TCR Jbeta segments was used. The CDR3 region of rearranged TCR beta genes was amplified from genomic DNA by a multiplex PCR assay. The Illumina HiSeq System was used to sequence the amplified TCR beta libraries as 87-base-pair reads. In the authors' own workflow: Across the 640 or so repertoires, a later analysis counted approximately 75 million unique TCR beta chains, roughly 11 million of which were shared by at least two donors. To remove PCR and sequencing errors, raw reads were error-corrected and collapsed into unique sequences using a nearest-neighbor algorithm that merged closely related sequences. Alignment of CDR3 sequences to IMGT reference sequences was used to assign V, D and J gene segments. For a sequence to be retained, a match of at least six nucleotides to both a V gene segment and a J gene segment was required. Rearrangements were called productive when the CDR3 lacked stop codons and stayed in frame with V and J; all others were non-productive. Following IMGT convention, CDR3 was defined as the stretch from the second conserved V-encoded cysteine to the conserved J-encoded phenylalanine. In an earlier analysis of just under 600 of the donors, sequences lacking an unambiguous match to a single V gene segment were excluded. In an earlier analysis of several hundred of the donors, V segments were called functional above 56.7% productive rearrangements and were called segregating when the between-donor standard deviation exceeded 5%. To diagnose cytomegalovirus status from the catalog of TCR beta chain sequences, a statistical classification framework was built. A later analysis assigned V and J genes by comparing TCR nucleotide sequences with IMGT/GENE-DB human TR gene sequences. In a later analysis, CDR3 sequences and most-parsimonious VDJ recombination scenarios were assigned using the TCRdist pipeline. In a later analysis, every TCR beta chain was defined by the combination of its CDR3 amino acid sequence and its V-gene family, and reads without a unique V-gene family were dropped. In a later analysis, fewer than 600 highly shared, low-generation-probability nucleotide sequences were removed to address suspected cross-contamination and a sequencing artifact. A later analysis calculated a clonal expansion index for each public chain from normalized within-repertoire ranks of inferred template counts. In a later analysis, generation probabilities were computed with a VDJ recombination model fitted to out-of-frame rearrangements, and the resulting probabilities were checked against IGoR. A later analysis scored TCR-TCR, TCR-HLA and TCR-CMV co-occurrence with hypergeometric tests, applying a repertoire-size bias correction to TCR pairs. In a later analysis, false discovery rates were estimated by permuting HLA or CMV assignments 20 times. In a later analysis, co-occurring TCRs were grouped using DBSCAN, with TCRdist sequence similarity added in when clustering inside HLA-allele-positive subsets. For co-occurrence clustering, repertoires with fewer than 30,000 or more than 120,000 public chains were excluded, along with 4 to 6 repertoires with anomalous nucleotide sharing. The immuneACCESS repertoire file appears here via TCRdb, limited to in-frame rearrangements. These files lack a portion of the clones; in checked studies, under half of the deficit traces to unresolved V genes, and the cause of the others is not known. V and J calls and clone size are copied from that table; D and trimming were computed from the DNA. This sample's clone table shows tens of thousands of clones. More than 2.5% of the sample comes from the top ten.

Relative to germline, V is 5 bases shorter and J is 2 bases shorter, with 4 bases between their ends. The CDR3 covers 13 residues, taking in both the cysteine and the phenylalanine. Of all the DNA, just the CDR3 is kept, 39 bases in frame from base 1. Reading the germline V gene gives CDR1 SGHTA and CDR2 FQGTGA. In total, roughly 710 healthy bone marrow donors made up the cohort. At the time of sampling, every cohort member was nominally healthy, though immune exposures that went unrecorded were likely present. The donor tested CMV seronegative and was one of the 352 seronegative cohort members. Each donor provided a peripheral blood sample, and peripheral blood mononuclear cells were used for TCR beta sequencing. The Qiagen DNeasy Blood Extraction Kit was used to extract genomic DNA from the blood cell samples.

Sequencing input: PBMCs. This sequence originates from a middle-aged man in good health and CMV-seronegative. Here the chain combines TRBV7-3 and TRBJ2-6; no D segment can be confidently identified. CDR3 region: CASSPAGANVLTF. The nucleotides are TGTGCCAGCAGCCCGGCTGGGGCCAACGTCCTGACTTTC.